The entry below gives a single TCR beta chain sequence along with its context. This entry belongs to a study of cytomegalovirus exposure and HLA in healthy donors. The CDR3 totals 14 residues. The V end was cut by 5 bases, the J end by 7 bases, with 12 bases between. CDR1 MNHEY and CDR2 SVGAGI come from the germline V gene. The PCR used 60 Vbeta and 13 Jbeta primers. TCRdb's table, derived via immunoSEQ multiplex PCR, lists solely in-frame clones and lacks some. The sample records about 120,000 clones, roughly 78% being singletons. The V and J genes are TRBV6-5 and TRBJ1-6; D is ambiguous. The specimen was PBMCs. This sequence originates from a woman in her twenties or thirties in good health and CMV-seropositive. The DNA for the CDR3 is TGTGCCAGCAGTGTGCTCGGGGTGAATTCACCCCTCCACTTT. Translation: CASSVLGVNSPLHF.